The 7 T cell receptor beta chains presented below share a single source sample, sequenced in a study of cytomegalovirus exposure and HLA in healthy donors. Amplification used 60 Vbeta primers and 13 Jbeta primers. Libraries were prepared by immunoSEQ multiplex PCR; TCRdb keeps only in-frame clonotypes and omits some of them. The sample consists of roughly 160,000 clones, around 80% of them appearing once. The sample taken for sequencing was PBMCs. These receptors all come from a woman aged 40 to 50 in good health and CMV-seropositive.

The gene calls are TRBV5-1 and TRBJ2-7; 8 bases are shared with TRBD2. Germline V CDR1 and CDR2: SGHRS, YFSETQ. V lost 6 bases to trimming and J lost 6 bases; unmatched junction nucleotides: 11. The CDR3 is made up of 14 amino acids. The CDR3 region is CASTATSGSREQYF. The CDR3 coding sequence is TGCGCCAGCACCGCCACCAGCGGGAGTCGCGAGCAGTACTTC.

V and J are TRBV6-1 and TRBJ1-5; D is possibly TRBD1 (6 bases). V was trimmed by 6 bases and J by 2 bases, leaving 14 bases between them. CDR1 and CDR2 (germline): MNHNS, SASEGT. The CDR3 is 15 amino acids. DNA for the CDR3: TGTGCCAGCAGCGTACGGAGGACAGGCAATCAGCCCCAGCATTTT. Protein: CASSVRRTGNQPQHF.

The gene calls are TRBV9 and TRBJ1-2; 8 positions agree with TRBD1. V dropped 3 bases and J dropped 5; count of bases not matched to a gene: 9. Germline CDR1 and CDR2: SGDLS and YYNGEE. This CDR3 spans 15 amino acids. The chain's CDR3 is CASSAGQGWYYGYTF. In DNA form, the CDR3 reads TGTGCCAGCAGCGCCGGACAGGGCTGGTATTATGGCTACACCTTC.

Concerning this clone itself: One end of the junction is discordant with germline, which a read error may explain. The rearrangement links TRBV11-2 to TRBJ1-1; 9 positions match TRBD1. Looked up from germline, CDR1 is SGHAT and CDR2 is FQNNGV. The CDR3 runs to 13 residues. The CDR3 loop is CASSTGTGTEAFF. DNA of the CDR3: TGTGCCAGCAGCACCGGGACAGGGACTGAGGCTTTCTTT.

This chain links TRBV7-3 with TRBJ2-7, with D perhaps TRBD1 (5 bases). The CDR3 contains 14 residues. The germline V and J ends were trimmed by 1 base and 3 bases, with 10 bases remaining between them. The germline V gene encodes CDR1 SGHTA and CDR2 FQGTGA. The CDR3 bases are TGTGCCAGCAGCTTAAGTGGGGCCCACTACGAGCAGTACTTC. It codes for CASSLSGAHYEQYF.

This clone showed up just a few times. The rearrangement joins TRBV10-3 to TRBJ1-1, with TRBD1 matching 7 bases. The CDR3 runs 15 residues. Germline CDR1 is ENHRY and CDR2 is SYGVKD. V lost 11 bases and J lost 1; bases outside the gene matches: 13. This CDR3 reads CASKVQDRPNTEAFF. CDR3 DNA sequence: TGTGCCTCTAAGGTTCAGGACAGGCCGAACACTGAAGCTTTCTTT.

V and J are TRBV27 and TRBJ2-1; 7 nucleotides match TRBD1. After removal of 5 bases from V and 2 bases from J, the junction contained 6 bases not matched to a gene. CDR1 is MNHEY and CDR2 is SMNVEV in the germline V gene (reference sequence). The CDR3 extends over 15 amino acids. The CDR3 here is CASSAAGQAYNEQFF. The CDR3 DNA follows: TGTGCCAGCAGTGCGGCCGGACAGGCCTACAATGAGCAGTTCTTC.